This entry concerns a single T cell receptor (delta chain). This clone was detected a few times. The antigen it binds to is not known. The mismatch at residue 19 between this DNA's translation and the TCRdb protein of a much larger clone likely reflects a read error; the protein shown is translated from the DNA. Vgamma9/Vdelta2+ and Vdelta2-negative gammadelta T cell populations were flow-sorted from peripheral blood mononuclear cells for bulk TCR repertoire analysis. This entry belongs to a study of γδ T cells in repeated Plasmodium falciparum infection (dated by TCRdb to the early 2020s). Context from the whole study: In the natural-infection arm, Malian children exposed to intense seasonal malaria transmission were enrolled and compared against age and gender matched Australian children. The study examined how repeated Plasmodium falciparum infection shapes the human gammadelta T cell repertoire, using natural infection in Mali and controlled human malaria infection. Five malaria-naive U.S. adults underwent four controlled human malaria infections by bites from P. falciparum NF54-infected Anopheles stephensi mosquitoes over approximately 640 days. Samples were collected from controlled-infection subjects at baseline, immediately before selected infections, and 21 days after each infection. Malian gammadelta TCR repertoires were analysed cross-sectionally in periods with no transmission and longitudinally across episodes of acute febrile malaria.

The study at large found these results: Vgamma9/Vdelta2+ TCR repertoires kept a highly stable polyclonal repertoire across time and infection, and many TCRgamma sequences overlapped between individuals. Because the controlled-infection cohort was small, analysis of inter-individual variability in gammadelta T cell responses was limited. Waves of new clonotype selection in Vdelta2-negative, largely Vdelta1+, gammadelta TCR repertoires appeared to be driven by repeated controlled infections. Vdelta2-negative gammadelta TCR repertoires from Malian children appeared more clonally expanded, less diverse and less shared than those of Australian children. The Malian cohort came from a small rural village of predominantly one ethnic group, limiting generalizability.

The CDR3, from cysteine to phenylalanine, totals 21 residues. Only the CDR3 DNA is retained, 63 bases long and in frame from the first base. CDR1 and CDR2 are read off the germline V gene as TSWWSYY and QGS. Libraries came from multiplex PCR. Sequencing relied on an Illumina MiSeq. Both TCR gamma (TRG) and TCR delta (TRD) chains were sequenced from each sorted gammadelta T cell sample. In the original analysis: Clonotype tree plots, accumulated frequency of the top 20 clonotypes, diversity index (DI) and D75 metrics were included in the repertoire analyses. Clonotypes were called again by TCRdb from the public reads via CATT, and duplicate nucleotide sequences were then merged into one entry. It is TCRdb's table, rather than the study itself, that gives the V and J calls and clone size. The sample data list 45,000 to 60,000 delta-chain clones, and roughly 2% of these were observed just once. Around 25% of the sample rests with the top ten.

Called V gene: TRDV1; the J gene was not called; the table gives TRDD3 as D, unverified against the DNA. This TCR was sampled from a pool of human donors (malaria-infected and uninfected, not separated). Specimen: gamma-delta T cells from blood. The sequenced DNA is TGTGCTCTTGGGGAAGGTCAACTATCCGTACTGGGGGATACGTACACCGATAAACGCATCTTT. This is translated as CALGEGQLSVLGDTYTDKRIF.